This T cell receptor (beta chain) is from a study of identifying expanded T cells in peripheral blood. Regarding the study as a whole: Variance in clone template counts between approximately 2-week samples significantly increased with total template count across all healthy donors. Over two and four weeks, about 16 and 19 clones changed, versus around 1.2 between replicates.

Only one count was recorded for this clone. The antigen is unknown. No infections or other immune events were documented during collection. Data came from immunoSEQ multiplex PCR; TCRdb stores just in-frame clones and leaves some out. The table shows around 85,000 clones, with 75% to 90% occurring only once. The CDR3 extends over 14 amino acids. The V and J ends lost 2 bases and 2 bases respectively, with 10 bases between them. CDR1 is LNHDA, CDR2 SQIVND, per germline (reference sequence). This chain links TRBV19 with TRBJ2-7; D gene uncertain. The sequence came from a person aged 18 to 70 in good health. The sequencing input was blood. CDR3 coding DNA: TGTGCCAGTAGTATACAGAAAGGTCCCTACGAGCAGTACTTC. It translates to CASSIQKGPYEQYF.